This T cell receptor (beta chain) was sequenced during a study of CD8+CD57+ T cells in acquired aplastic anemia. As for the study in general: Average DNA yield from sorted CD4+ and CD8+ cells was 3.2 ug.

Sequencing was done on patients that had shown CD8+CD57+ cell expansion by flow cytometry. Severe acquired aplastic anemia was diagnosed in all patients. All patients were therapy-naive when blood was sampled. Genomic DNA served as template for TCR beta VDJ and CDR3 profiling. TCRdb reprocessed the reads with MiXCR, giving one entry per CDR3 protein. The sample includes under 500,000 distinct CDR3 sequences, approximately 32% of them seen just once. The germline V gene encodes CDR1 KGHSH and CDR2 LQKENI. The CDR3 totals 16 residues. V was pared by 2 bases and J by 5 bases, with 17 bases between. The J gene is TRBJ2-3, the V gene TRBV18; the D gene is possibly TRBD2 (6 bases). Sequences were obtained from sorted CD4+, CD8+, or CD8+CD57+ T cells (not recorded which) from PBMCs. The TCR comes from a human donor with aplastic anemia. CDR3 amino acids: CASSPSAGSIIDTQYF. As DNA, the CDR3 is TGTGCCAGCTCACCATCGGCCGGGAGTATTATAGATACGCAGTATTTT. Full variable domain (rest looked up from reference TRBV18 and TRBJ2-3): NAGVMQNPRHLVRRRGQEARLRCSPMKGHSHVYWYRQLPEEGLKFMVYLQKENIIDESGMPKERFSAEFPKEGPSILRIQQVVRGDSAAYFCASSPSAGSIIDTQYFGPGTRLTVL.